The next 16 T cell receptor beta chains were all read from a single sample in a study of blood T cells in healthy people across ages. Alongside a J-beta primer mix, a sample-barcoded 5' primer served in a second PCR lasting 7 to 11 cycles. TCRdb itself ran the 5' RACE reads through MiXCR, one entry per CDR3 protein. The sample carries about 680,000 distinct CDR3 sequences, more than 40% recorded once. Sequencing input: blood. Source of these receptors: a woman aged 55 to 70 in good health.

The J gene is TRBJ2-1, the V gene TRBV4-2, with a weak D call TRBD1 (5 bases). In germline, CDR1 is LGHNA, CDR2 YNFKEQ. The V and J ends lost 3 bases and 8 bases respectively, with 11 bases between them. The CDR3 is 13 residues long. CDR3 residues: CASSHPRVDEQFF. The CDR3, as DNA: TGTGCCAGCAGCCACCCCAGGGTGGATGAGCAGTTCTTC.

This clonotype was observed a few times. CDR3 DNA: TGCAGTGCTAGAGGCGGGAGGGCTTACAATGAGCAGTTCTTC. This codes for CSARGGRAYNEQFF. The V call is TRBV20-1, the J call TRBJ2-1; TRBD2 aligns across 9 bases. Germline V gene sequence: CDR1 DFQATT, CDR2 SNEGSKA (reference sequence). V gave up 1 base and J gave up 4 bases; unmatched junction bases: 2. The CDR3 covers 14 residues.

The V call is TRBV5-1, the J call TRBJ2-2; D uncertain. Trimming took 0 bases from V and 5 from J, leaving 8 bases between them. The CDR3 has 14 amino acids. Per the germline V gene, CDR1 is SGHRS and CDR2 is YFSETQ. The CDR3 DNA is TGCGCCAGCAGCTTGGGACACGCGACCGGGGAGCTGTTTTTT. Translation gives CASSLGHATGELFF.

The chain joins TRBV10-3 to TRBJ2-2; D is uncertain. CDR3 length equals 15 residues. V was trimmed by 3 bases and J by 1 base, leaving 9 bases between them. Germline V gene sequence: CDR1 ENHRY, CDR2 SYGVKD. The CDR3 DNA reads TGTGCCATCAGTGAACAACAGCTGAACACCGGGGAGCTGTTTTTT. Protein: CAISEQQLNTGELFF.

The chain links TRBV20-1 to TRBJ2-7, with 11 bases matching TRBD2. The CDR3 is 13 amino acids. Germline CDR1 and CDR2: DFQATT and SNEGSKA (reference sequence). The V segment lost 5 bases and the J segment 3 bases; nucleotides outside the gene matches: 3. The CDR3 DNA reads as TGCAGTGCTCATCTAGCGGGAGGCTACGAGCAGTACTTC. Encoded protein: CSAHLAGGYEQYF.

V is TRBV29-1 and J is TRBJ1-2, with 11 bases identical to TRBD1. V trimming: 7 bases; J trimming: 1 base; junction bases outside the gene matches: 5. The CDR3 contains 14 residues. Germline values: CDR1 SQVTM, CDR2 ANQGSEA. CDR3 in amino acids: CSAGQGADNYGYTF. The CDR3 DNA is TGCAGCGCCGGACAGGGGGCCGATAACTATGGCTACACCTTC.

This chain uses TRBV7-2 with TRBJ1-2, with unresolved D. Germline assignment: CDR1 SGHTA and CDR2 FQGNSA. This CDR3 has 11 residues. The V end lost 5 bases, the J end lost 8 bases, and 9 bases lay between the germline ends. The CDR3 DNA is TGTGCCAGCAGCCAGGACCTGGGCTACACCTTC. This encodes CASSQDLGYTF.

This clonotype has only a few counts. The rearrangement uses TRBV7-2 and TRBJ2-7; 14 bases agree with TRBD2. The J call may be incorrect, as the DNA end agrees better with TRBJ2-1. The CDR3 is made up of 16 amino acids. CDR1 is SGHTA, CDR2 FQGNSA, per germline. The CDR3 spells CASSFKGTSGSGEQFF. CDR3 coding DNA: TGTGCCAGCAGCTTTAAGGGGACTAGCGGGAGTGGTGAGCAGTTCTTC.

This clonotype was seen more than once but under ten times. V is TRBV7-9 and J is TRBJ2-7; no clear D. CDR1 and CDR2 (germline): SEHNR, FQNEAQ (reference sequence). V lost 2 bases and J lost 1, with 9 bases in between. The CDR3 is 14 residues long. The chain's CDR3 is CASSLTRLSYEQYF. In DNA, the CDR3 is TGTGCCAGCAGCTTAACACGGCTATCCTACGAGCAGTACTTC. The full variable domain, with the rest looked up from reference TRBV7-9 and TRBJ2-7, is DTGVSQNPRHKITKRGQNVTFRCDPISEHNRLYWYRQTLGQGPEFLTYFQNEAQLEKSRLLSDRFSAERPKGSFSTLEIQRTEQGDSAMYLCASSLTRLSYEQYFGPGTRLTVT.

The V gene is TRBV7-9, the J gene TRBJ1-5; TRBD1 is a possible D gene (6 bases). This CDR3 is built from 15 residues. V lost 3 bases and J 4 bases, leaving 13 bases between the germline ends. Germline V gene sequence: CDR1 SEHNR, CDR2 FQNEAQ (reference sequence). This CDR3 reads CASSFGDTDNQPQHF. CDR3 DNA sequence: TGTGCCAGCAGCTTTGGGGACACGGATAATCAGCCCCAGCATTTT.

The chain is built from TRBV5-1 and TRBJ2-2, with D tentatively TRBD1 or TRBD2 (5 bases each). Germline loops: CDR1 SGHRS, CDR2 YFSETQ. V lost 4 bases, J lost 1 base, and 11 bases lay in between. The length of the CDR3 is 15 residues. CDR3 in DNA: TGCGCCAGCAGCCTCCGGGACGGGAACACCGGGGAGCTGTTTTTT. Its protein product is CASSLRDGNTGELFF.

The sample holds a few counts of this clonotype. The chain links TRBV5-4 to TRBJ2-4, with a weak D call TRBD2 (6 bases). With 4 bases removed from V and 7 bases from J, the gap between germline ends came to 15 bases. Per the germline V gene, CDR1 is SGHNT and CDR2 is YYREEE (reference sequence). There are 14 residues in the CDR3. The CDR3 sequence is CASSKESGQNIQYF. In DNA, the CDR3 is TGTGCCAGCAGCAAGGAGAGCGGGCAGAACATTCAGTACTTC.

The chain couples TRBV24-1 to TRBJ2-2, with D perhaps matching TRBD1 or TRBD2 (5 bases each). This CDR3 has 16 amino acids. V lost 4 bases, J lost 8 bases, and 19 bases lay in between. Germline CDR1 is KGHDR and CDR2 is SFDVKD. The CDR3 protein is CATSDAGTAGRGELFF. CDR3 bases: TGTGCCACCAGTGACGCCGGGACCGCAGGGAGAGGGGAGCTGTTTTTT.

This clonotype was picked up a small number of times. The rearrangement uses TRBV20-1 and TRBJ2-7; the D gene is possibly TRBD2 (7 bases). Deletions cut 5 bases from V and 5 bases from J, with 13 bases between. Germline V lookup: CDR1 DFQATT, CDR2 SNEGSKA (reference sequence). The CDR3 totals 12 residues. CDR3 sequence (DNA): TGCAGTGCTTCGCGGGGGCGTCACGAGCAGTACTTC. As protein: CSASRGRHEQYF.

The DNA of the CDR3 is TGCAGCGTGAGTGCTTTCGGGACAGGGTCCTACAATGAGCAGTTCTTC. It encodes CSVSAFGTGSYNEQFF. The rearrangement joins TRBV29-1 to TRBJ2-1, with 9 positions matching TRBD1. Trimming cost V 6 bases and J 1 base; bases outside gene matches: 10. The CDR3 contains 16 residues. Germline V gene lookup returns CDR1 SQVTM and CDR2 ANQGSEA.

J is TRBJ2-1 and V is TRBV4-3, with no clear D. The V and J ends lost 5 bases and 1 base respectively, with 15 bases between them. Per germline, CDR1 LGHNA and CDR2 YSLEER. The CDR3 contains 16 residues. The CDR3 here is CASSGNPLKSYNEQFF. The CDR3 coding sequence is TGCGCCAGCAGCGGGAATCCACTAAAATCCTACAATGAGCAGTTCTTC.